This T cell receptor (beta chain) comes out of a study of PD-L1 blockade in urothelial cancer. Study context: Atezolizumab 1,200 mg was given intravenously every 3 weeks, starting 2014. About 90% of the 29 patients were males with bladder-origin urothelial cancer. Investigators checked blood 3 weeks (second dose) and 6 weeks after treatment start.

Profiling relied on immunoSEQ multiplex PCR, and the TCRdb table lists in-frame clones only, not all of them. The data contain fewer than 130,000 clones, under 85% of them seen just once; the ten biggest clones take up 2% to 2.5%. The TCR comes from a man in his fifties or sixties with urothelial cancer. The material sequenced was PBMCs, taken around atezolizumab (anti-PD-L1) treatment.

The CDR3, as DNA: TGTGCCAGCAATCCTAGGACAGACCAAGAGACCCAGTACTTC. As protein: CASNPRTDQETQYF. The chain has TRBV2 and TRBJ2-5; D is possibly TRBD1 (6 bases). Trimming left V 7 bases short and J 0 bases short, with 12 bases between. CDR3 size: 14 residues. Looked up from germline, CDR1 is SNHLY and CDR2 is FYNNEI.